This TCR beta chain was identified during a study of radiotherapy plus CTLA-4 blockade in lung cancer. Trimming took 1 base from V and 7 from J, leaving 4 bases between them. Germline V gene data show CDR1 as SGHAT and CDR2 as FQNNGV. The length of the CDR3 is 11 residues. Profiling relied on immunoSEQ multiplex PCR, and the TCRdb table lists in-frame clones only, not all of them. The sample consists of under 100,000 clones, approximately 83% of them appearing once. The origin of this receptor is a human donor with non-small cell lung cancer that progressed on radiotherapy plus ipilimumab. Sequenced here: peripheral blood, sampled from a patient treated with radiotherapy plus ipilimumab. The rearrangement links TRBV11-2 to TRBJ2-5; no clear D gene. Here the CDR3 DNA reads TGTGCCAGCAGCTTAGGCGTGACCCAGTACTTC. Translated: CASSLGVTQYF.